One sample yielded the 5 T cell receptor beta chains listed below, sequenced in a study of blood T cell repertoires in COVID-19. The assay was immunoSEQ multiplex PCR, and TCRdb's table has in-frame clones only and misses some. The repertoire has 200,000 to 300,000 clones, 82% of them found once; the top ten carry approximately 13%. Source material: peripheral blood. Receptor source: a woman aged 55-69 years with active or convalescent COVID-19.

The chain combines TRBV6-2 or TRBV6-3 with TRBJ2-1; 11 nucleotides agree with TRBD2. Germline CDR1 reads MNHEY; CDR2 reads SVGEGT. The CDR3 runs 16 residues. The J segment lost 8 bases and the V segment lost 4 bases, leaving 10 bases of the junction unmatched. Here the CDR3 reads CASSSGFSGGADEQFF. CDR3 coding DNA: TGTGCCAGCAGTTCCGGTTTTAGCGGGGGGGCGGATGAGCAGTTCTTC.

There are a few counts of this clone. The CDR3 here is CASSVEAGGSYEQYF. CDR3 nucleotide sequence: TGTGCCAGCAGCGTAGAGGCGGGGGGATCCTACGAGCAGTACTTC. V and J are TRBV9 and TRBJ2-7, with TRBD2 identical over 8 bases. Germline assignment: CDR1 SGDLS and CDR2 YYNGEE. V shed 0 bases, J shed 1 base, and the junction held 3 bases outside the gene matches. The CDR3 runs 15 residues.

The chain's CDR3 is CASGAGQGAISGQFF. The CDR3 bases are TGCGCCAGCGGGGCGGGACAGGGGGCTATAAGCGGGCAGTTCTTC. The chain uses TRBV4-3 and TRBJ2-1; 12 positions match TRBD1. V was clipped by 8 bases and J by 12 bases; unmatched bases: 14. CDR1 and CDR2 from the germline V gene are LGHNA and YSLEER. The CDR3 runs to 15 residues.

CDR3 amino acids: CASSDRVGSPLHF. The CDR3 region has the DNA TGTGCCAGCAGTGACAGGGTAGGGTCACCCCTCCACTTT. The rearrangement joins TRBV2 to TRBJ1-6; possible D gene TRBD1, 5 bases. Trimming took 3 bases from V and 10 from J, leaving 10 bases between them. Germline V gene sequence: CDR1 SNHLY, CDR2 FYNNEI. The CDR3 extends over 13 amino acids.

This chain connects TRBV6-5 to TRBJ2-7; TRBD2 is a possible D gene (5 bases). Germline CDR1 MNHEY, CDR2 SVGAGI. Between the trimmed V and J ends, which lost 7 bases and 5 bases, there was a span of 9 bases. CDR3 length: 11 residues. The CDR3 coding sequence is TGTGCCAGCACTGGAGGCCACGAGCAGTACTTC. This sequence encodes CASTGGHEQYF.